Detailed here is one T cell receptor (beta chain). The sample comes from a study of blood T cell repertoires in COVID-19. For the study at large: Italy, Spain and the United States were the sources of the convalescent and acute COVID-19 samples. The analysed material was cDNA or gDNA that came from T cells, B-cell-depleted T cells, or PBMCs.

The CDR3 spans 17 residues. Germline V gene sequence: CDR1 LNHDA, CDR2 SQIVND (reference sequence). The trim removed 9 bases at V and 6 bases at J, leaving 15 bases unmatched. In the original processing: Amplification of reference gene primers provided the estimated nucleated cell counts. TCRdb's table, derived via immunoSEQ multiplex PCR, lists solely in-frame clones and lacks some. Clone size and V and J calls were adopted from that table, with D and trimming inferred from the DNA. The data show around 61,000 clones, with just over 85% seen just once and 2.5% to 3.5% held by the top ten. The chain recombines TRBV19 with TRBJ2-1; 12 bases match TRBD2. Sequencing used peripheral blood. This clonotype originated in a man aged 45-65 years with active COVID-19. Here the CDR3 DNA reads TGTGCCAGCCAGACTAGCGGGGGCTATACTACGGGCAATGAGCAGTTCTTC. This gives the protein CASQTSGGYTTGNEQFF.